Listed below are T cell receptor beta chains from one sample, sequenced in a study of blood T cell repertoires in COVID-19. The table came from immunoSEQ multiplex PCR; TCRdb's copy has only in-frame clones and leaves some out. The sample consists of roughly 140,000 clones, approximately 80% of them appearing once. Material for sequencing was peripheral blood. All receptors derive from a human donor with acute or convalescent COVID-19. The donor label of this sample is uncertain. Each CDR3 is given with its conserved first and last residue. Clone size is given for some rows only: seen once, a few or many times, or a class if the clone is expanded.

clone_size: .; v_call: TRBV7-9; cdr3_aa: CASSPGAGPQHF
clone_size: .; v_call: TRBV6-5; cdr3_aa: CASSYGDRADYGYTF
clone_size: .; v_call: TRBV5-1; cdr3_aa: CASRTDANYGYTF
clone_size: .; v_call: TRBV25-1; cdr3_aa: CASSEAGTTNTEAFF
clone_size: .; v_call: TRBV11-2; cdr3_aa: CASSLGPQTIRGAFF
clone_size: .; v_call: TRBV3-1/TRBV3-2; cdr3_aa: CASSLKTGSGSPLHF
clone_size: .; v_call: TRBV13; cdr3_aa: CASSYWTGPGNTEAFF
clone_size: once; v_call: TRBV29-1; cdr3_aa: CSVELAGAKRTGELFF
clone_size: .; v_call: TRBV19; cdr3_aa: CASSTDRTGSPLHF
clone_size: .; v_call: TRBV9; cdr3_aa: CASSVDPGLPPLHF
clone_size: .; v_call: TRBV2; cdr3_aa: CASRDRDREGNEQFF
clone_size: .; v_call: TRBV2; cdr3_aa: CASKAGTASSYEQYF
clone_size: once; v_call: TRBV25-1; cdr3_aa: CASSPLGEGARGYTF
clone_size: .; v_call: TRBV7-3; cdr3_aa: CASSTGTGTYTDTQYF
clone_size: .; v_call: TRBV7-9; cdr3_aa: CASSPPTGNYGYTF
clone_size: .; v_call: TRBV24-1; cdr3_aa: CATSDLSTGELFF
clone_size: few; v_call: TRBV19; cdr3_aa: CASSVHRVGDTEAFF
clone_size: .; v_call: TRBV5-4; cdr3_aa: CASSLKGGSMSTDTQYF
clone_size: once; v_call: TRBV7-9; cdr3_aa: CASSLAGQGAKEKLFF
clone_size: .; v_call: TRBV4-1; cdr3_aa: CASSQEGQVNTEAFF
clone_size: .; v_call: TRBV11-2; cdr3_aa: CASSPQGVNTEAFF
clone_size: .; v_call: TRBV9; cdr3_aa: CASSVEGDSPRGF
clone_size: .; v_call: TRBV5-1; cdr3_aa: CASSLGPRTVGNTIYF
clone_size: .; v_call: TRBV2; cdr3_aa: CASQDRGAGEESGYTF